This record covers a single T cell receptor (beta chain). V dropped 3 bases and J dropped 6; count of bases not matched to a gene: 8. In germline, CDR1 is SEHNR, CDR2 FQNEAQ (reference sequence). The CDR3 covers 16 residues. These data originate in a study of blood T cell repertoires in COVID-19. Study summary: T cells, B-cell-depleted T cells, or PBMCs supplied cDNA or gDNA.

As processed by the authors: Amplifying reference gene primers gave estimates of nucleated cell counts. Here immunoSEQ multiplex PCR was the method, and the copy in TCRdb shows in-frame clones only, minus some. That table is the source of V, J and clone size, and D and trimming were worked out from the DNA. Here the sample spans roughly 150,000 clones, around 82% being singletons. Participants reported their clinical history, and cohort assignment relied on those reports. Symptom resolution, clearance, or two negative PCRs marked donors in Cohort 3 as recovered. This TCR was recovered from a man aged 60 to 75 who had recovered from COVID-19. The chain joins TRBV7-9 to TRBJ2-1, with 10 bases lining up with TRBD2. Sequenced sample: PBMCs or T cells enriched from blood (not recorded which). For the CDR3, the DNA is TGTGCCAGCAGCTTGATAGCGGGGGGTAACGGCAATGAGCAGTTCTTC. As protein: CASSLIAGGNGNEQFF.